A single sample is the source of the 32 T cell receptor beta chains below, sequenced in a study of cytomegalovirus exposure and HLA in healthy donors. Sequenced by immunoSEQ multiplex PCR; TCRdb stores in-frame clones only, minus some. This sample has roughly 120,000 clones, with 88% found just once. The sample taken for sequencing was PBMCs. These receptors came from a man aged 18 to 29 in good health and CMV-seronegative.

The chain joins TRBV14 to TRBJ2-2; D is possibly TRBD2 (6 bases). Trimming left V 5 bases short and J 3 bases short, with 19 bases between. The germline CDR1 and CDR2 sequences are SGHDN and FVKESK. CDR3 length: 17 residues. CDR3 in amino acids: CASSSAGPMRYTGELFF. DNA of the CDR3: TGTGCCAGCAGCAGTGCGGGGCCCATGAGATACACCGGGGAGCTGTTTTTT.

The genes are TRBV18 and TRBJ1-1, with 11 bases matching TRBD1. Per the germline V gene, CDR1 is KGHSH and CDR2 is LQKENI. J was trimmed by 1 base and V by 0 bases; bases with no gene match: 10. CDR3 length equals 19 residues. Written as DNA, the CDR3 is TGTGCCAGCTCACCACCGGGGGCCTGGACAGGGGGCTCGAACACTGAAGCTTTCTTT. This gives the protein CASSPPGAWTGGSNTEAFF.

This CDR3 is CASSLNRDRGSPLHF. The CDR3 nucleotides read TGCGCCAGCAGCCTAAACCGGGACAGGGGATCACCCCTCCACTTT. The chain uses TRBV5-1 and TRBJ1-6; 10 positions match TRBD1. Unmatched junction bases numbered 8, after V lost 4 bases and J lost 10 bases. Germline CDR1 SGHRS, CDR2 YFSETQ. CDR3 size: 15 residues.

The chain is built from TRBV20-1 and TRBJ1-1; the D gene is possibly TRBD1 (6 bases). With 5 bases removed from V and 4 bases from J, the gap between germline ends came to 8 bases. The CDR3 consists of 11 residues. Germline V gives CDR1 DFQATT, CDR2 SNEGSKA (reference sequence). The DNA for the CDR3 is TGCAGTGCTTACAGGGTCACTGAAGCTTTCTTT. This gives the protein CSAYRVTEAFF.

This clone has only one observation. This chain joins TRBV6-1 and TRBJ2-1; 9 bases map to TRBD1. The germline gives CDR1 MNHNS, CDR2 SASEGT. This CDR3 contains 15 residues. V trimming: 1 base; J trimming: 2 bases; junction bases outside the gene matches: 0. CDR3 amino acids: CASSEGTGAYNEQFF. CDR3 DNA sequence: TGTGCCAGCAGTGAAGGGACAGGGGCCTACAATGAGCAGTTCTTC.

This clone was seen once. The chain combines TRBV18 with TRBJ2-6; weak D call: TRBD1 (6 bases). V was clipped by 0 bases and J by 0 bases, with 18 bases between them. This CDR3 region has 20 residues. Germline V gives CDR1 KGHSH, CDR2 LQKENI. This chain's CDR3 is CASSPPPYGDTSSGANVLTF. The CDR3, as DNA: TGTGCCAGCTCACCACCTCCCTACGGGGACACTAGCTCTGGGGCCAACGTCCTGACTTTC.

This chain connects TRBV25-1 to TRBJ1-3; D unresolved. The CDR3 has 12 amino acids. Germline V gives CDR1 MGHDK, CDR2 SYGVNS. Trimming took 10 bases from V and 6 from J, leaving 13 bases between them. CDR3 coding DNA: TGTGCCACCACCTTCGAGGTAAACACCATATATTTT. The encoded protein is CATTFEVNTIYF.

The gene calls are TRBV7-6 and TRBJ2-7, with 7 bases matching TRBD1. This CDR3 is built from 15 residues. Germline values: CDR1 SGHVS, CDR2 FNYEAQ. V trimming: 5 bases; J trimming: 2 bases; junction bases outside the gene matches: 9. The CDR3 spells CASSGPAGGAYEQYF. The DNA of the CDR3 is TGTGCCAGCAGCGGGCCGGCAGGGGGAGCCTACGAGCAGTACTTC.

The chain has TRBV19 and TRBJ1-5; no clear D. V lost 5 bases and J lost 4, with 9 bases in between. This CDR3 has 13 residues. Looked up from germline, CDR1 is LNHDA and CDR2 is SQIVND (reference sequence). The CDR3 coding sequence is TGTGCCAGTAGTCGAGGGAGAAATCAGCCCCAGCATTTT. This translates into CASSRGRNQPQHF. The whole variable domain, filled in from reference TRBV19 and TRBJ1-5, reads DGGITQSPKYLFRKEGQNVTLSCEQNLNHDAMYWYRQDPGQGLRLIYYSQIVNDFQKGDIAEGYSVSREKKESFPLTVTSAQKNPTAFYLCASSRGRNQPQHFGDGTRLSIL.

J is TRBJ1-2 and V is TRBV28, with no clear D. Germline assignment: CDR1 MDHEN and CDR2 SYDVKM. CDR3 size: 14 residues. The germline V and J ends were trimmed by 5 bases and 0 bases, with 10 bases remaining between them. The CDR3 protein is CASSKRGANYGYTF. CDR3 sequence (DNA): TGTGCCAGCAGTAAGCGTGGAGCTAACTATGGCTACACCTTC.

J is TRBJ2-7 and V is TRBV27, with D possibly matching TRBD1 (5 bases). Germline CDR1 MNHEY, CDR2 SMNVEV (reference sequence). This CDR3 has 10 amino acids. The V end was cut by 6 bases, the J end by 7 bases, with 7 bases between. This CDR3 reads CASRGDEQYF. In DNA, the CDR3 is TGTGCCAGCAGAGGGGATGAGCAGTACTTC.

This chain links TRBV7-2 with TRBJ2-1, with 8 bases lining up with TRBD2. The CDR3 consists of 14 residues. Per germline, CDR1 SGHTA and CDR2 FQGNSA. V shed 4 bases, J shed 7 bases, and the junction held 6 bases outside the gene matches. In nucleotides, the CDR3 is TGTGCCAGCAGCTCAGCGGGAGTTCCGAATGAGCAGTTCTTC. Protein: CASSSAGVPNEQFF.

V and J are TRBV25-1 and TRBJ2-5; 10 bases fit TRBD2. J was trimmed by 5 bases and V by 7 bases; bases with no gene match: 13. Germline V CDR1 and CDR2: MGHDK, SYGVNS. CDR3 length: 16 amino acids. DNA for the CDR3: TGTGCCAGCAATGGTTACGCTAGCGGGGGAGGGGAGACCCAGTACTTC. Translation: CASNGYASGGGETQYF.

This clone has just a few counts. V usage is TRBV6-1 and J usage is TRBJ1-5, with a weak D call TRBD1 (6 bases). V was cut by 2 bases and J by 6 bases, with 14 bases left in between. The CDR3 loop spans 15 amino acids. Germline V CDR1 and CDR2: MNHNS, SASEGT. CDR3 protein: CASSELGQGTQPQHF. The CDR3 bases are TGTGCCAGCAGTGAACTCGGGCAGGGGACTCAGCCCCAGCATTTT.

V is TRBV6-5 and J is TRBJ2-7; D gene unclear. Germline CDR1 reads MNHEY; CDR2 reads SVGAGI. V was shortened by 0 bases and J by 3 bases, with 9 bases between the two germline ends. CDR3 length equals 14 residues. In DNA, the CDR3 is TGTGCCAGCAGTTACTCCGCGATGAACTACGAGCAGTACTTC. Translated: CASSYSAMNYEQYF.

This clone was counted a few times. The V and J genes are TRBV4-2 and TRBJ2-7, with D possibly TRBD2 on 5 matching bases. V gave up 3 bases and J gave up 5 bases, with 11 bases separating them. The CDR3 sequence is 13 residues long. Germline assignment: CDR1 LGHNA and CDR2 YNFKEQ. The CDR3, as DNA: TGTGCCAGCAGCCAGCTAGGGAGCCACGAGCAGTACTTC. Its protein is CASSQLGSHEQYF.

The gene calls are TRBV4-1 and TRBJ2-1, with 10 bases lining up with TRBD2. The CDR3 sequence is 17 residues long. Germline lookup yields CDR1 MGHRA and CDR2 YSYEKL. The trim removed 4 bases at V and 6 bases at J, leaving 12 bases unmatched. The CDR3 nucleotides read TGCGCCAGCAGCCTAATTATAGCGGGAGGAGGAGTCAATGAGCAGTTCTTC. It is translated as CASSLIIAGGGVNEQFF.

The V and J genes are TRBV2 and TRBJ2-2, with 7 bases fitting TRBD1. CDR1 is SNHLY, CDR2 FYNNEI, per germline. The ends lost 4 bases at V and 3 bases at J; junction bases unmatched: 5. This CDR3 has 15 amino acids. The CDR3 bases are TGTGCCAGCAGTGTAGACGGGACAGACACCGGGGAGCTGTTTTTT. This sequence encodes CASSVDGTDTGELFF.

The chain uses TRBV7-2 and TRBJ1-1; D is uncertain. The CDR3 totals 17 residues. Trimming stripped 4 bases from V and 1 base from J, with 19 bases between. Germline V CDR1 and CDR2: SGHTA, FQGNSA. CDR3 residues: CASSSRSGLEANTEAFF. CDR3 nucleotides: TGTGCCAGCAGCTCCCGGAGCGGCCTAGAGGCGAACACTGAAGCTTTCTTT.

The chain is built from TRBV14 and TRBJ1-1; D call uncertain. V dropped 2 bases and J dropped 0 bases, with 4 bases sitting between them. Per the germline V gene, CDR1 is SGHDN and CDR2 is FVKESK. The CDR3 runs 13 residues. CDR3 region: CASSQHMNTEAFF. In DNA form, the CDR3 reads TGTGCCAGCAGCCAACACATGAACACTGAAGCTTTCTTT.

CDR3 nucleotides: TGTGCCAGCAGCCCACAGACGACAGGTCCGGGGAGGGAGCTGTTTTTT. Its translation: CASSPQTTGPGRELFF. The rearrangement links TRBV11-2 to TRBJ2-2, with D perhaps TRBD1 (6 bases). CDR1 SGHAT and CDR2 FQNNGV come from the germline V gene. The V end was cut by 5 bases, the J end by 9 bases, with 22 bases between. The CDR3 length is 16 residues.

The rearrangement joins TRBV15 to TRBJ2-6; the D is unclear. Germline values: CDR1 LNHNV, CDR2 YYDKDF (reference sequence). Trimming shortened V by 2 bases and J by 0 bases, and 8 bases separated the two germline ends. The CDR3 extends over 16 amino acids. The CDR3 nucleotides read TGTGCCACCAGCAGACAACACAACTCTGGGGCCAACGTCCTGACTTTC. This sequence encodes CATSRQHNSGANVLTF.

Only a few counts were recorded for this clone. The CDR3 DNA is TGTGCCACCTCCTCCGGCTACGAGCAGTACTTC. As protein: CATSSGYEQYF. The chain recombines TRBV5-5 with TRBJ2-7, with D uncertain. This CDR3 is built from 11 residues. From germline, CDR1 is SGHKS and CDR2 YYEKEE (reference sequence). Trimming pared 9 bases from V and 3 bases from J, leaving 10 bases between.

The chain has TRBV7-9 and TRBJ2-5; D is undetermined. Germline CDR1 and CDR2: SEHNR and FQNEAQ (reference sequence). V was cut by 5 bases and J by 9 bases, with 13 bases left in between. The CDR3 sequence is 12 residues long. CDR3 amino acids: CASSPSVAAQYF. As DNA, the CDR3 is TGTGCCAGCAGCCCGTCCGTCGCGGCCCAGTACTTC.

The CDR3 loop is CASSPHHTFYIGNTIYF. The CDR3 DNA reads as TGTGCCAGCAGCCCTCATCACACCTTTTACATCGGAAACACCATATATTTT. The chain links TRBV5-6 to TRBJ1-3; D is uncertain. The CDR3 runs to 17 residues. CDR1 SGHDT and CDR2 YYEEEE come from the germline V gene. Trimming stripped 4 bases from V and 4 bases from J, with 21 bases between.

The chain joins TRBV5-1 to TRBJ2-1; no clear D. V was clipped by 0 bases and J by 0 bases, with 10 bases between them. Germline V gene data show CDR1 as SGHRS and CDR2 as YFSETQ. The CDR3 loop spans 16 amino acids. The CDR3 coding sequence is TGCGCCAGCAGCTTGGGAGGCTCCCGCTCCTACAATGAGCAGTTCTTC. Its protein is CASSLGGSRSYNEQFF.

This chain uses TRBV4-3 with TRBJ1-4, with TRBD1 matching over 8 bases. Germline V lookup: CDR1 LGHNA, CDR2 YSLEER. The CDR3 consists of 14 residues. The V segment lost 1 base and the J segment 5 bases; nucleotides outside the gene matches: 0. CDR3 amino acids: CASSQGTGNEKLFF. In nucleotides, the CDR3 is TGCGCCAGCAGCCAAGGGACAGGGAATGAAAAACTGTTTTTT.

V and J are TRBV19 and TRBJ2-7, with D maybe TRBD1 (6 bases). The germline V and J ends were trimmed by 5 bases and 5 bases, with 16 bases remaining between them. Germline CDR1 LNHDA, CDR2 SQIVND (reference sequence). This CDR3 region has 14 residues. Here the CDR3 reads CASSEGQFGHEQYF. In DNA, the CDR3 is TGTGCCAGTAGTGAGGGACAATTTGGCCACGAGCAGTACTTC.

As for this clone: Distinct nucleotide sequences in the sample also encode this CDR3. The chain couples TRBV28 to TRBJ1-5, with TRBD1 as a possible D gene (5 bases). The CDR3 runs 13 residues. V dropped 3 bases and J dropped 4 bases, with 7 bases sitting between them. In germline, CDR1 is MDHEN, CDR2 SYDVKM. DNA for the CDR3: TGTGCCAGCAGTTTGGCAGGGAATCAGCCCCAGCATTTT. The encoded protein is CASSLAGNQPQHF.

V and J are TRBV12-5 and TRBJ2-7, with 7 bases that match TRBD1. From germline, CDR1 is LGHNT and CDR2 FRNRAP. Unmatched junction bases numbered 5, after V lost 6 bases and J lost 0 bases. The CDR3 runs 14 residues. CDR3 residues: CASGGTASSYEQYF. CDR3 DNA sequence: TGTGCTAGTGGGGGGACAGCCAGCTCCTACGAGCAGTACTTC.

This clone appeared once. The chain joins TRBV5-8 to TRBJ1-1, with D perhaps TRBD1 (6 bases). This CDR3 contains 16 residues. The germline V gene encodes CDR1 SGHTS and CDR2 YDEGEE. With 4 bases removed from V and 3 bases from J, the gap between germline ends came to 19 bases. The CDR3, as DNA: TGTGCCAGCAGCCAAAACTACGGGACACCCGACACTGAAGCTTTCTTT. It is translated as CASSQNYGTPDTEAFF.

This clone appeared a few times. The gene calls are TRBV5-1 and TRBJ2-5, with 7 bases that match TRBD1. Losses at the gene ends were 3 bases for V and 5 bases for J; bases not matched to a gene: 13. CDR1 is SGHRS, CDR2 YFSETQ, per germline. This CDR3 contains 16 residues. CDR3 region: CASSSRADRFGETQYF. In DNA form, the CDR3 reads TGCGCCAGCAGCTCTAGGGCGGACAGGTTCGGCGAGACCCAGTACTTC.